This T cell receptor beta chain came from a study of CXCR4 blockade with PD-1 therapy in pancreatic cancer. Broader study findings: Convergent selection by common tumor antigens was suggested by nucleotide rearrangement counts. Survival did not correlate with tumor clonality, which averaged 0.14 versus 0.05.

Trimming stripped 2 bases from V and 2 bases from J, with 13 bases between. In germline, CDR1 is MNHGY, CDR2 SAAAGT. The CDR3 contains 16 residues. Concerning this clone itself: Antigen: not known.

Clones were read by immunoSEQ multiplex PCR, and TCRdb kept only the in-frame ones, dropping some. This sample has about 2,600 clones, with approximately 46% found just once. The chain recombines TRBV6-8 with TRBJ1-3, with TRBD1 as a possible D gene (6 bases). The clonotype originates from a human donor with pancreatic ductal adenocarcinoma. The sequenced sample was tumor tissue. The CDR3 is CASSYTADSPGNTIYF. The CDR3 nucleotides read TGTGCCAGCAGTTACACGGCGGACAGTCCTGGAAACACCATATATTTT.